This record concerns one TCR beta chain sequence. One end of the junction fails to match germline, which may point to a read error. Sequencing of TCR beta covered CD8+ and CD4+ T cells obtained from blood. Negative isolation yielded CD4+ and CD8+ T cells, and FACS enriched TEMRA cells. This sample is part of a study of CD8 T cells in Susac syndrome. Whole-study context: When blood was drawn, patients with Susac syndrome were on intravenous immunoglobulin alone, on corticosteroids, or therapy-naive.

Random hexamers were used to reverse transcribe the RNA input (about 0.45 to 1 ug). An immunoSEQ multiplex PCR generated amplified TCR beta CDR3 products spanning 54 Vbeta and 13 Jbeta. TCRdb reprocessed the immunoSEQ multiplex PCR reads via MiXCR and lists one record per CDR3 protein. The sample includes about 94,000 distinct CDR3 sequences, about 95% seen only once; the top ten take 0.3%. The sequencing input was CD4+ T cells from PBMCs. This TCR derives from a human donor with Susac syndrome.

The CDR3 nucleotides read TGTGCCAGCACTGAATCCTACGAGCAGTACTTC. This gives the protein CASTESYEQYF. This chain connects TRBV2 to TRBJ2-7; D not resolved. Germline V CDR1 and CDR2: SNHLY, FYNNEI. The CDR3 consists of 11 residues.